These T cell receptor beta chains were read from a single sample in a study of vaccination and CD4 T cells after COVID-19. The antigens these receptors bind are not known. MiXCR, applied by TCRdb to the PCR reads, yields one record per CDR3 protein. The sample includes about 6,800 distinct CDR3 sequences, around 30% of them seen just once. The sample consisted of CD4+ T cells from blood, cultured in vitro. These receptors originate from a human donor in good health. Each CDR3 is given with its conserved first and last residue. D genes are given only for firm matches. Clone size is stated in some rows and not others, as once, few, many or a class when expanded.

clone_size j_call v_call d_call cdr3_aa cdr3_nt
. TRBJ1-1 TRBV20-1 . CSGTDMNTEAFF TGCAGTGGGACGGACATGAACACTGAAGCTTTCTTT
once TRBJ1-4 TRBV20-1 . CSARPGVQGGEKLFF TGCAGTGCCCGCCCCGGGGTACAGGGAGGTGAAAAACTGTTTTTT
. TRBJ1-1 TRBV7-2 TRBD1 CASSSGTGYTEAFF TGTGCCAGCAGCTCAGGGACAGGATACACTGAAGCTTTCTTT
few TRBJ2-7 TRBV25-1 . CASRRDFSSYEQYF TGTGCCAGCAGGAGGGACTTTAGCTCCTACGAGCAGTACTTC
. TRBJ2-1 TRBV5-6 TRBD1 CASSSSGQGFNNEQFF TGTGCCAGCAGCTCGTCGGGACAGGGATTTAACAATGAGCAGTTCTTC
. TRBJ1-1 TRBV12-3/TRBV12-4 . CASSPGALNTEAFF TGTGCCAGCAGCCCAGGGGCCCTGAACACTGAAGCTTTCTTT
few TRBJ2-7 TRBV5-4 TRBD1 CASRLTGASSYEQYF TGTGCCAGCAGGCTGACAGGGGCTAGCTCCTACGAGCAGTACTTC
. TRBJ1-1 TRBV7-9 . CASSLLPGTLNTEAFF TGTGCCAGCAGCTTACTTCCCGGGACCCTAAACACTGAAGCTTTCTTT
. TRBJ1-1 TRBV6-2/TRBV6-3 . CASSYSTGLGTEAFF TGTGCCAGCAGTTACTCGACCGGGTTAGGAACTGAAGCTTTCTTT
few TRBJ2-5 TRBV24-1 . CATSEHRGGETQYF TGTGCCACCAGTGAACATAGGGGAGGAGAGACCCAGTACTTC
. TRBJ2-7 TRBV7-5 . CISVPDRWGYLGLYEQYF .
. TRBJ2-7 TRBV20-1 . CSPYRDGAGEQYF TGCAGTCCCTACCGGGACGGGGCCGGGGAGCAGTACTTC
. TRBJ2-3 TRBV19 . CASRGSPGDTQYF TGTGCCAGTAGGGGGAGCCCCGGAGATACGCAGTATTTT
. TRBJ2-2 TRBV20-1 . CSARTTSTGELFF TGCAGTGCTAGGACTACAAGCACCGGGGAGCTGTTTTTT